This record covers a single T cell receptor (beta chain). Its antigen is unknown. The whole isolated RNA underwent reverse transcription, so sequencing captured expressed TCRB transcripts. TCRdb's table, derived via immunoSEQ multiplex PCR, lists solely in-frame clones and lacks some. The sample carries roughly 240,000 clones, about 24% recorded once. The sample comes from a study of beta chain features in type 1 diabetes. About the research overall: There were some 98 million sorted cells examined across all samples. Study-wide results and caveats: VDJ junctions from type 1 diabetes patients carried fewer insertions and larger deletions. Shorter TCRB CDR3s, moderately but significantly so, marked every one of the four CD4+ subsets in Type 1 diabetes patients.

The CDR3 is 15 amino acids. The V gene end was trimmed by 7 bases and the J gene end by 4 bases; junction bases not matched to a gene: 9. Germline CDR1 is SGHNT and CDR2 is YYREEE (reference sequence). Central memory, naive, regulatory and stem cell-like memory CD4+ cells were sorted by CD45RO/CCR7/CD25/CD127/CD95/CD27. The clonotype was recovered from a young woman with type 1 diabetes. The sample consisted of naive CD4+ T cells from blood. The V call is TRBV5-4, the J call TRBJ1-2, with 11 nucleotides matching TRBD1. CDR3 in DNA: TGTGCCAGCTTGCGTAGGGGACAGGGGGGCTATGGCTACACCTTC. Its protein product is CASLRRGQGGYGYTF. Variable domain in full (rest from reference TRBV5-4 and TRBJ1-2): ETGVTQSPTHLIKTRGQQVTLRCSSQSGHNTVSWYQQALGQGPQFIFQYYREEENGRGNFPPRFSGLQFPNYSSELNVNALELDDSALYLCASLRRGQGGYGYTFGSGTRLTVV.